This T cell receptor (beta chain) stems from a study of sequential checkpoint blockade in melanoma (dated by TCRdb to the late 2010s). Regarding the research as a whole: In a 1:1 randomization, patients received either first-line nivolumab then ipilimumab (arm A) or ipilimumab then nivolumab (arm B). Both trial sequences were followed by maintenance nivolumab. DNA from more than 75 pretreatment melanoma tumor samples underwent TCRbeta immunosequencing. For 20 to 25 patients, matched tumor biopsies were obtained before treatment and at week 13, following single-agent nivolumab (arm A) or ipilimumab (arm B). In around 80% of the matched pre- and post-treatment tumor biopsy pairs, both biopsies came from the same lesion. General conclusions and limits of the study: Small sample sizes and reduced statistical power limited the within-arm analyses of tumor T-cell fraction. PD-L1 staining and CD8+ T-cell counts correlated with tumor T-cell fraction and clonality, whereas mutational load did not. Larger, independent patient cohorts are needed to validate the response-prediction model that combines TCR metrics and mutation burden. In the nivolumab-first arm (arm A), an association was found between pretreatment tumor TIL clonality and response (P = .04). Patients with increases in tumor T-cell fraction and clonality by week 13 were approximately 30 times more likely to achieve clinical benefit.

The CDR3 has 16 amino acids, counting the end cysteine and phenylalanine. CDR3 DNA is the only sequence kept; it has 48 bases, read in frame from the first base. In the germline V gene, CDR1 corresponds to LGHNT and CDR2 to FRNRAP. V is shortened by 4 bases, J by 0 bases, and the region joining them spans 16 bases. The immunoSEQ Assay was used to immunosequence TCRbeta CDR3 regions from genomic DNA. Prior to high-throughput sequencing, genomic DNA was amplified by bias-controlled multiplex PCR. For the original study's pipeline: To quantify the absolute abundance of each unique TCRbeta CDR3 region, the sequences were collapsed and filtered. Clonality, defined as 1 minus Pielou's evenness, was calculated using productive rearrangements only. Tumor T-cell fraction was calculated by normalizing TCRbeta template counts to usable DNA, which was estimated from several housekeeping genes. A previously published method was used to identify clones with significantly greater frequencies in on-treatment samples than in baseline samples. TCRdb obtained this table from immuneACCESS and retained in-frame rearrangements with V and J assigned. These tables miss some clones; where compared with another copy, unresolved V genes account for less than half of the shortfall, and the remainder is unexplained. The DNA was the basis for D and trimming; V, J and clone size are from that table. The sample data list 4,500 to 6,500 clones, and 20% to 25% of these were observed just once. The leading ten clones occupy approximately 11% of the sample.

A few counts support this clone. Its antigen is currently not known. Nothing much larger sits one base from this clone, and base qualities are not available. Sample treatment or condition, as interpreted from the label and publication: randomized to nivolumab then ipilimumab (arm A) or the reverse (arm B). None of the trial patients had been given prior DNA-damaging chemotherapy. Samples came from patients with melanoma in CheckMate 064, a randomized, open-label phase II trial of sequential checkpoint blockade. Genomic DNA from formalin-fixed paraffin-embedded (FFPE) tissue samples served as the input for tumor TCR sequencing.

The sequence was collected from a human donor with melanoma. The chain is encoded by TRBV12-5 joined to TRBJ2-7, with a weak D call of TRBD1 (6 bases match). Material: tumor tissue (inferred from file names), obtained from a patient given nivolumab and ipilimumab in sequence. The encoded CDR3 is CASGCPPDRLSYEQYF. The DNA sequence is TGTGCTAGTGGTTGCCCTCCAGACAGGCTCTCCTACGAGCAGTACTTC.